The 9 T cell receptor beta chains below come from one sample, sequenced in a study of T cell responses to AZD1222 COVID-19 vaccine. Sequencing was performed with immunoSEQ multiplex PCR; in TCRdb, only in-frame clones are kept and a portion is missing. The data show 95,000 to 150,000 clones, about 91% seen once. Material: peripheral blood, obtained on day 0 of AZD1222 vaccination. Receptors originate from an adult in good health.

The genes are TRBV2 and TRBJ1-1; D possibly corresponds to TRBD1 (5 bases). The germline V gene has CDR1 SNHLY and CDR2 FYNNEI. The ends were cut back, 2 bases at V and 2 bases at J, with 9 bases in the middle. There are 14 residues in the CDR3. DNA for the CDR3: TGTGCCAGCAGTGAATTGAGGGGAAACACTGAAGCTTTCTTT. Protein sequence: CASSELRGNTEAFF.

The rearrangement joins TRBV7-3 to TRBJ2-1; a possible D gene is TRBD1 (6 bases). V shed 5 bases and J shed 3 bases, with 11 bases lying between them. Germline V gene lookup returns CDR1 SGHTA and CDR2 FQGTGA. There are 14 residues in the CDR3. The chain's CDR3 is CASSRLQGYNEQFF. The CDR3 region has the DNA TGTGCCAGCAGCCGACTACAGGGCTACAATGAGCAGTTCTTC.

The CDR3: CASSVDRVTEAFF. Written as DNA, the CDR3 is TGTGCCAGCAGCGTTGACAGGGTAACTGAAGCTTTCTTT. The chain combines TRBV11-2 with TRBJ1-1; 7 bases agree with TRBD1. CDR3 size: 13 residues. Germline loops: CDR1 SGHAT, CDR2 FQNNGV. V lost 5 bases and J lost 5; bases outside the gene matches: 5.

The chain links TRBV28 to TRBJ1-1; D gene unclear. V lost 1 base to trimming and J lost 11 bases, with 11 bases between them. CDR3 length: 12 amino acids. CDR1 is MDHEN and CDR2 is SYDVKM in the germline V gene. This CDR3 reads CASSLSVGRAFF. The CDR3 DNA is TGTGCCAGCAGTTTATCTGTAGGAAGGGCTTTCTTT.

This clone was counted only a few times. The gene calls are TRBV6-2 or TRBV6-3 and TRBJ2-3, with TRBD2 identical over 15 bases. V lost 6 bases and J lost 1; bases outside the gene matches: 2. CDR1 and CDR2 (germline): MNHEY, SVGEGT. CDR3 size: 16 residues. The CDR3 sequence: CASSWTSGGGTDTQYF. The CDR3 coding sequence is TGTGCCAGCAGCTGGACTAGCGGGGGGGGCACAGATACGCAGTATTTT.

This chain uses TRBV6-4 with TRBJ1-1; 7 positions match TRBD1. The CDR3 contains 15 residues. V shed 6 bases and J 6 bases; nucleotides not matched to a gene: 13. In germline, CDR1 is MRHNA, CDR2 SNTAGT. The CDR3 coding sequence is TGTGCCAGCAGAGCCGAGACAGGGTTAATATCTGAAGCTTTCTTT. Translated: CASRAETGLISEAFF.

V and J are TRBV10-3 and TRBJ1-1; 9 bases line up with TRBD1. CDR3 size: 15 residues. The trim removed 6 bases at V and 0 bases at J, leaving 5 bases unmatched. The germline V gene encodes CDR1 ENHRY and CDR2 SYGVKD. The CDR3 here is CAIRTGGLMNTEAFF. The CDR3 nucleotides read TGTGCCATCAGAACAGGGGGCCTAATGAACACTGAAGCTTTCTTT.

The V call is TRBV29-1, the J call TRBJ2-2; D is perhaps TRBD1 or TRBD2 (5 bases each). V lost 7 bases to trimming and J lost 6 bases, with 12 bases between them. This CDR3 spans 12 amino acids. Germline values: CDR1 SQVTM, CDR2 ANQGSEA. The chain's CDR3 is CSGRGAPGELFF. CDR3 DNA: TGCAGCGGCCGAGGGGCCCCCGGGGAGCTGTTTTTT.

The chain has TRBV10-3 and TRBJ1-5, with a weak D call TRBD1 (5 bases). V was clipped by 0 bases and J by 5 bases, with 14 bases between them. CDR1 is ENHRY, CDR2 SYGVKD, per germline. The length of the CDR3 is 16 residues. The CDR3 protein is CAISESQGRLDQPQHF. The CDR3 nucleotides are TGTGCCATCAGTGAGTCTCAGGGTAGGTTGGATCAGCCCCAGCATTTT.